The 32 T cell receptor beta chains presented below share a single source sample, sequenced in a study of T cell changes during pregnancy in multiple sclerosis. This table comes from immunoSEQ multiplex PCR, and its TCRdb copy is limited to in-frame clones, with some not included. The data hold under 45,000 clones, with about 87% observed a single time. The sequencing used CD4+ T cells from peripheral blood mononuclear cells, collected in the second trimester of pregnancy. The receptor set was obtained from a female donor with multiple sclerosis, enrolled in a pregnancy study.

The chain recombines TRBV6-6 with TRBJ2-1, with D possibly matching TRBD1 (6 bases). V dropped 4 bases and J dropped 10 bases, with 14 bases sitting between them. Germline values: CDR1 MNHNY, CDR2 SVGAGI (reference sequence). The CDR3 is 13 residues long. CDR3: CASSSSVTGEQFF. CDR3 sequence (DNA): TGTGCCAGCAGTTCGAGCGTGACAGGCGAGCAGTTCTTC.

The chain uses TRBV7-9 and TRBJ2-2; possibly TRBD2 for D (7 bases). Germline V gene data show CDR1 as SEHNR and CDR2 as FQNEAQ (reference sequence). With 4 bases removed from V and 4 bases from J, the gap between germline ends came to 13 bases. This CDR3 comprises 15 residues. CDR3 residues: CASSSRGAITGELFF. In nucleotides, the CDR3 is TGTGCCAGCAGCTCTCGGGGGGCAATCACCGGGGAGCTGTTTTTT.

The rearrangement uses TRBV2 and TRBJ1-3, with 7 bases identical to TRBD1. The CDR3 contains 17 residues. The V and J ends lost 1 base and 0 bases, in that order; junction bases with no gene match: 6. Looked up from germline, CDR1 is SNHLY and CDR2 is FYNNEI. Here the CDR3 reads CASSEVGQIRSGNTIYF. The CDR3 DNA reads TGTGCCAGCAGTGAAGTGGGACAGATCCGCTCTGGAAACACCATATATTTT.

The chain joins TRBV5-1 to TRBJ1-1, with D unclear. Germline lookup yields CDR1 SGHRS and CDR2 YFSETQ. With 2 bases removed from V and 5 bases from J, the gap between germline ends came to 16 bases. This CDR3 comprises 15 residues. The CDR3 DNA is TGCGCCAGCAGCTTAGAAAACACTGGGAGGACTGAAGCTTTCTTT. Translation gives CASSLENTGRTEAFF.

The V call is TRBV19, the J call TRBJ2-7; D call uncertain. The CDR3 runs to 16 residues. The V and J ends lost 6 bases and 3 bases respectively, with 21 bases between them. Germline CDR1 is LNHDA and CDR2 is SQIVND (reference sequence). The CDR3 coding sequence is TGTGCCAGTAGCCCCCGCGTGGGCACTTCGAGCTACGAGCAGTACTTC. It yields the protein CASSPRVGTSSYEQYF. The complete variable domain, with remaining parts taken from reference TRBV19 and TRBJ2-7, reads DGGITQSPKYLFRKEGQNVTLSCEQNLNHDAMYWYRQDPGQGLRLIYYSQIVNDFQKGDIAEGYSVSREKKESFPLTVTSAQKNPTAFYLCASSPRVGTSSYEQYFGPGTRLTVT.

J is TRBJ2-5 and V is TRBV6-5, with a weak D call TRBD2 (6 bases). Per the germline V gene, CDR1 is MNHEY and CDR2 is SVGAGI. The germline V and J ends were trimmed by 5 bases and 5 bases, with 15 bases remaining between them. The CDR3 has 14 residues. In DNA form, the CDR3 reads TGTGCCAGCAGTCCGACTAGGTTAGCTGAGACCCAGTACTTC. Protein: CASSPTRLAETQYF.

This chain joins TRBV7-2 and TRBJ2-7, with 12 positions matching TRBD2. This CDR3 is built from 17 residues. CDR1 and CDR2 (germline): SGHTA, FQGNSA. J gave up 6 bases and V 0 bases, and 9 bases lay outside the gene matches. The CDR3 DNA sequence: TGTGCCAGCAGCTTAGCGTCACTAGCGGGAGGAAGAGGCGAGCAGTACTTC. This codes for CASSLASLAGGRGEQYF.

The gene calls are TRBV6-1 and TRBJ2-1; 7 bases agree with TRBD1. The ends lost 4 bases at V and 9 bases at J; junction bases unmatched: 9. This CDR3 is 14 amino acids long. Germline loops: CDR1 MNHNS, CDR2 SASEGT. The CDR3 is CASSARQGQSEQFF. The DNA of the CDR3 is TGTGCCAGCAGTGCTAGACAGGGTCAGAGTGAGCAGTTCTTC.

The chain recombines TRBV29-1 with TRBJ2-1; TRBD2 aligns across 9 bases. CDR3 length: 14 amino acids. V shed 4 bases and J 5 bases; nucleotides not matched to a gene: 6. The germline gives CDR1 SQVTM, CDR2 ANQGSEA. CDR3 nucleotide sequence: TGCAGCGTTGGTCTGTTAGCGGGGGACAATGAGCAGTTCTTC. This translates into CSVGLLAGDNEQFF.

This chain uses TRBV19 with TRBJ2-5; 12 nucleotides align to TRBD1. The CDR3 loop spans 16 amino acids. Looked up from germline, CDR1 is LNHDA and CDR2 is SQIVND (reference sequence). The junction had 8 bases not matched to a gene; V was cut back by 3 bases and J by 6 bases. CDR3: CASSIQGQGARKTQYF. CDR3 coding DNA: TGTGCCAGTAGTATCCAGGGACAGGGGGCACGAAAGACCCAGTACTTC.

This chain joins TRBV28 and TRBJ1-2; 7 bases align to TRBD1. CDR1 is MDHEN, CDR2 SYDVKM, per germline. The CDR3 extends over 14 amino acids. With V trimmed by 6 bases and J by 0 bases, 4 bases remained unmatched. The CDR3 region is CASREGTANYGYTF. The CDR3 DNA is TGTGCCAGCAGGGAGGGGACAGCTAACTATGGCTACACCTTC.

The V call is TRBV5-1, the J call TRBJ2-1, with 10 bases identical to TRBD2. The V gene's germline CDR1 is SGHRS and CDR2 YFSETQ. The trim removed 4 bases at V and 5 bases at J, leaving 6 bases unmatched. The CDR3 totals 15 residues. The CDR3 DNA reads as TGCGCCAGCAGCCCCCGGACTAGCGGCCACAATGAGCAGTTCTTC. The encoded protein is CASSPRTSGHNEQFF. The variable domain in full, completed from reference TRBV5-1 and TRBJ2-1, reads KAGVTQTPRYLIKTRGQQVTLSCSPISGHRSVSWYQQTPGQGLQFLFEYFSETQRNKGNFPGRFSGRQFSNSRSEMNVSTLELGDSALYLCASSPRTSGHNEQFFGPGTRLTVL.

The rearrangement uses TRBV11-1 and TRBJ2-1, with 7 bases aligning to TRBD1. The germline V gene encodes CDR1 SGHAT and CDR2 FQDESV (reference sequence). This CDR3 comprises 15 residues. The junction had 6 bases not matched to a gene; V was cut back by 5 bases and J by 2 bases. The CDR3 reads CASSNRDRTYNEQFF. In DNA form, the CDR3 reads TGTGCCAGCAGCAACCGGGACAGAACCTACAATGAGCAGTTCTTC.

J is TRBJ2-2 and V is TRBV7-2; 8 positions agree with TRBD1. V lost 1 base and J lost 7; bases outside the gene matches: 14. The CDR3 length is 18 residues. Germline V gene data show CDR1 as SGHTA and CDR2 as FQGNSA. The CDR3 DNA sequence: TGTGCCAGCAGCTTAGGGATCTTGACAGGGGCATTCAGCGGGGAGCTGTTTTTT. Amino acid sequence: CASSLGILTGAFSGELFF.

This chain links TRBV5-1 with TRBJ2-7, with 12 bases lining up with TRBD2. CDR3 length: 17 amino acids. Germline trimming cut 4 bases from V and 0 bases from J; bases unmatched to any gene: 8. Germline loops: CDR1 SGHRS, CDR2 YFSETQ. CDR3: CASSPNPSGRASYEQYF. Written as DNA, the CDR3 is TGCGCCAGCAGCCCCAACCCTAGCGGGAGGGCCTCCTACGAGCAGTACTTC.

This clone was detected only once. The V gene is TRBV20-1, the J gene TRBJ2-7; no clear D. The CDR3 sequence is 11 residues long. Trimming left V 4 bases short and J 2 bases short, with 6 bases between. Germline V gene data show CDR1 as DFQATT and CDR2 as SNEGSKA (reference sequence). CDR3 protein: CSATNTYEQYF. The CDR3 DNA is TGCAGTGCTACTAATACCTACGAGCAGTACTTC.

CDR3 bases: TGTGCCAGTAGTATATGGAGGGGACTAGCGGAGTACAATGAGCAGTTCTTC. This encodes CASSIWRGLAEYNEQFF. The chain links TRBV19 to TRBJ2-1; 11 nucleotides align to TRBD2. CDR1 LNHDA and CDR2 SQIVND come from the germline V gene (reference sequence). Trimming took 2 bases from V and 4 from J; bases not matched to a gene: 7. There are 17 residues in the CDR3.

The V gene is TRBV6-4, the J gene TRBJ1-1, with D perhaps TRBD1 (5 bases). Germline CDR1 reads MRHNA; CDR2 reads SNTAGT. Trimming removed 6 bases from V and 0 bases from J, with 11 bases in between. The CDR3 contains 14 residues. CDR3 residues: CASRQGALNTEAFF. CDR3 nucleotides: TGTGCCAGCAGGCAAGGGGCGTTGAACACTGAAGCTTTCTTT.

The chain is built from TRBV7-8 and TRBJ1-5; 11 nucleotides align to TRBD1. The V gene end was trimmed by 1 base and the J gene end by 2 bases; junction bases not matched to a gene: 4. This CDR3 is built from 17 residues. Germline V gives CDR1 SGHVS, CDR2 FQNEAQ. The CDR3 reads CASSLEDRGPGNQPQHF. CDR3 DNA sequence: TGTGCCAGCAGCTTAGAGGACAGGGGGCCGGGCAATCAGCCCCAGCATTTT.

V is TRBV7-2 and J is TRBJ2-1; D may be TRBD2 (6 bases). Germline V CDR1 and CDR2: SGHTA, FQGNSA. The CDR3 runs to 14 residues. V was pared by 5 bases and J by 8 bases, with 16 bases between. CDR3 coding DNA: TGTGCCAGCAGCAATCACGGGAGTTTCTATGAGCAGTTCTTC. Its translation: CASSNHGSFYEQFF.

The genes are TRBV2 and TRBJ2-7, with TRBD2 as a possible D gene (6 bases). Trimming took 6 bases from V and 0 from J, leaving 12 bases between them. Germline V gene data show CDR1 as SNHLY and CDR2 as FYNNEI. The CDR3 spans 14 residues. The CDR3 reads CASRDYGASYEQYF. The CDR3 DNA is TGTGCCAGCAGGGACTACGGGGCCTCCTACGAGCAGTACTTC.

This clone came up once. The chain carries TRBV30 and TRBJ2-1, with 8 nucleotides matching TRBD2. The CDR3 loop spans 13 amino acids. The V segment lost 3 bases and the J segment 8 bases; nucleotides outside the gene matches: 6. Looked up from germline, CDR1 is GTSNPN and CDR2 is SVGIG (reference sequence). The CDR3 here is CAWSSGRQDEQFF. CDR3 sequence (DNA): TGTGCCTGGAGCAGCGGGAGACAGGATGAGCAGTTCTTC.

The V call is TRBV19, the J call TRBJ2-1; 11 bases align to TRBD2. CDR1 and CDR2 (germline): LNHDA, SQIVND (reference sequence). Trimming cost V 1 base and J 7 bases; bases outside gene matches: 15. The CDR3 spans 19 residues. This chain's CDR3 is CASSIVAGGPNSLGNEQFF. CDR3 nucleotides: TGTGCCAGTAGTATAGTAGCGGGAGGGCCTAACAGTTTGGGAAATGAGCAGTTCTTC.

The gene calls are TRBV6-1 and TRBJ1-1; D possibly corresponds to TRBD1 (6 bases). The CDR3 loop spans 15 amino acids. V dropped 0 bases and J dropped 1 base, with 9 bases sitting between them. Germline V gene lookup returns CDR1 MNHNS and CDR2 SASEGT. The CDR3 DNA reads as TGTGCCAGCAGTGAAGCCTGGGGGCGGAACACTGAAGCTTTCTTT. This codes for CASSEAWGRNTEAFF.

J is TRBJ1-4 and V is TRBV2, with D possibly being TRBD1 (5 bases). V was cut by 6 bases and J by 4 bases, with 15 bases left in between. Germline CDR1 and CDR2: SNHLY and FYNNEI. The CDR3 has 15 residues. CDR3 residues: CASRTPGMGNEKLFF. CDR3 nucleotides: TGTGCCAGCAGGACCCCAGGGATGGGTAATGAAAAACTGTTTTTT.

This chain connects TRBV19 to TRBJ1-1; 9 bases are shared with TRBD1. The CDR3 has 15 amino acids. The trim removed 3 bases at V and 6 bases at J, leaving 8 bases unmatched. Per the germline V gene, CDR1 is LNHDA and CDR2 is SQIVND (reference sequence). CDR3: CASSIGTGLFSEAFF. For the CDR3, the DNA is TGTGCCAGTAGTATTGGGACAGGGCTCTTCTCTGAAGCTTTCTTT.

The gene calls are TRBV5-1 and TRBJ2-7; 10 nucleotides align to TRBD1. CDR1 and CDR2 (germline): SGHRS, YFSETQ. The CDR3 sequence is 14 residues long. The trim removed 2 bases at V and 4 bases at J, leaving 3 bases unmatched. CDR3 protein: CASSFRTGGYEQYF. The CDR3 DNA reads TGCGCCAGCAGCTTTCGGACAGGGGGTTACGAGCAGTACTTC.

The chain carries TRBV28 and TRBJ2-1, with 9 nucleotides matching TRBD2. The trim removed 5 bases at V and 3 bases at J, leaving 8 bases unmatched. Germline-derived CDR1 and CDR2 are MDHEN and SYDVKM. CDR3 size: 16 residues. The CDR3 DNA is TGTGCCAGCAGTGACCCTAGCGGGATAAACTACAATGAGCAGTTCTTC. It codes for CASSDPSGINYNEQFF.

The V gene is TRBV13, the J gene TRBJ2-3; 11 nucleotides line up with TRBD2. The CDR3 loop spans 15 amino acids. Trimming took 3 bases from V and 6 from J; bases not matched to a gene: 5. Germline V gene lookup returns CDR1 PRHDT and CDR2 FYEKMQ (reference sequence). The CDR3 sequence: CASSFTSGSWDTQYF. The CDR3 coding sequence is TGTGCCAGCAGCTTCACTAGCGGGAGTTGGGATACGCAGTATTTT.

The rearrangement links TRBV5-1 to TRBJ2-3; 8 bases map to TRBD1. The CDR3 runs 15 residues. The V gene's germline CDR1 is SGHRS and CDR2 YFSETQ. The V gene end was trimmed by 0 bases and the J gene end by 2 bases; junction bases not matched to a gene: 2. The CDR3 loop reads CASSLGQGFTDTQYF. The DNA of the CDR3 is TGCGCCAGCAGCTTGGGACAGGGGTTCACAGATACGCAGTATTTT. The entire variable domain, with the rest obtained from reference TRBV5-1 and TRBJ2-3, is as follows: KAGVTQTPRYLIKTRGQQVTLSCSPISGHRSVSWYQQTPGQGLQFLFEYFSETQRNKGNFPGRFSGRQFSNSRSEMNVSTLELGDSALYLCASSLGQGFTDTQYFGPGTRLTVL.

The count of this clone is one. The CDR3 sequence: CASRFSTGYNQPQHF. The CDR3 coding sequence is TGTGCCAGTAGATTCTCCACAGGGTATAATCAGCCCCAGCATTTT. This sequence joins TRBV19 and TRBJ1-5; possibly TRBD1 for D (6 bases). The CDR3 runs to 15 residues. Germline loops: CDR1 LNHDA, CDR2 SQIVND (reference sequence). Trimming removed 6 bases at V and 4 bases at J, with 16 bases between. Combining the CDR3 with reference TRBV19 and TRBJ1-5 gives the whole variable domain DGGITQSPKYLFRKEGQNVTLSCEQNLNHDAMYWYRQDPGQGLRLIYYSQIVNDFQKGDIAEGYSVSREKKESFPLTVTSAQKNPTAFYLCASRFSTGYNQPQHFGDGTRLSIL.

V gene TRBV15 combines with J gene TRBJ1-2; D uncertain. V was shortened by 0 bases and J by 4 bases, with 3 bases between the two germline ends. The germline gives CDR1 LNHNV, CDR2 YYDKDF (reference sequence). This CDR3 is built from 12 residues. The CDR3 bases are TGTGCCACCAGCAGAGATAGCTATGGCTACACCTTC. Encoded protein: CATSRDSYGYTF. Using reference TRBV15 and TRBJ1-2 for the parts outside the CDR3, the full variable domain is DAMVIQNPRYQVTQFGKPVTLSCSQTLNHNVMYWYQQKSSQAPKLLFHYYDKDFNNEADTPDNFQSRRPNTSFCFLDIRSPGLGDTAMYLCATSRDSYGYTFGSGTRLTVV.